Sequencing of this TCR beta chain was carried out in a study of shared clonotypes between healthy human individuals. This table comes from immunoSEQ multiplex PCR, and its TCRdb copy is limited to in-frame clones, with some not included. Here the sample spans a few hundred thousand clones, 97% being singletons. Germline V gene sequence: CDR1 MNHEY, CDR2 SVGAGI. The trim removed 5 bases at V and 7 bases at J, leaving 4 bases unmatched. The CDR3 covers 14 residues. As regards this clone: The antigen is unknown.

Study results and caveats: Clonotype sharing levels among donors were expected to vary with sequencing depth.

This TCR came from a woman in her twenties or thirties in good health. The sample comprised naive CD4+ T cells sorted from blood. Subset reported: CD45RA+ positively selected. V usage is TRBV6-5 and J usage is TRBJ2-1; TRBD1 aligns across 11 bases. DNA of the CDR3: TGTGCCAGCAGTCACCGGGACAGGGGGAATGAGCAGTTCTTC. It encodes CASSHRDRGNEQFF.